This T cell receptor beta chain was identified in a study of human CD8 memory T cell subsets. Findings and caveats of the study: Among T cells, stem-like memory and precursor exhausted subsets showed similarly high diversity, unlike effector memory cells.

In germline, CDR1 is KGHSH, CDR2 LQKENI. The CDR3 is 16 residues long. TPEX cells were exhausted-like CCR7+ PD-1+ TIGIT+ early memory CD8+ T cells. It was by negative magnetic separation that total CD8+ T cells were enriched. Considering frequency, this clonotype is medium-sized. Its matching antigen is unknown. Making the TCR beta libraries relied on UMI-labeled 5' RACE. TCRdb reworked the 5' RACE reads into one entry per CDR3 protein, no DNA. The listing contains about 8,800 distinct CDR3 sequences. The sample taken for sequencing was CD8+ T cells from PBMCs. The chain employs TRBV18 and TRBJ2-2; TCRdb designates TRBD1, a call that cannot be tested without DNA. The clonotype originates from a human donor in good health. The chain's CDR3 is CASSPRDRANTGELFF.